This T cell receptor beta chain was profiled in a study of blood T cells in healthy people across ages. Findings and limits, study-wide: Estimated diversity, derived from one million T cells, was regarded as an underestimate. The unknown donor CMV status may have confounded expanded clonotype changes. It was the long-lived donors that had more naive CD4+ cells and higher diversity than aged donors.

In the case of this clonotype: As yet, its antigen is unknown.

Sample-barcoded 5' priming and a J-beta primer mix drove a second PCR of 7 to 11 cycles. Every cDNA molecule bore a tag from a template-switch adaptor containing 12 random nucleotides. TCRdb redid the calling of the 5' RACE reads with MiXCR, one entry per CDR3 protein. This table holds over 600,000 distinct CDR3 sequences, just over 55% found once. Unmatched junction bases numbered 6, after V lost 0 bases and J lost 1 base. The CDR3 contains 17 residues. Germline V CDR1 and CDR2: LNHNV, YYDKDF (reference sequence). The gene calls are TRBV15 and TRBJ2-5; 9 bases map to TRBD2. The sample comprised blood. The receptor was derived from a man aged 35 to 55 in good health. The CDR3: CATSRDSWGLAQETQYF. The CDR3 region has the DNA TGTGCCACCAGCAGAGACTCATGGGGACTAGCCCAAGAGACCCAGTACTTC.